The 8 T cell receptor beta chains given below trace back to one sample, sequenced in a study of blood T cell repertoires in COVID-19 (dated by TCRdb to the early 2020s). Libraries were prepared through the immunoSEQ multiplex PCR assay. In its TCRdb copy, this immuneACCESS table keeps in-frame sequences only and misses some clones. Where compared with another copy, unresolved V genes explain less than half of these, and the others have no known cause. The sample table lists 200,000 to 300,000 clones, about 87% of them with a count of one. Of the sample, approximately 3.7% is held by the ten largest clones. The sequenced sample was peripheral blood. Receptors were obtained from a man aged 55-75 years who had recovered from COVID-19.

V is TRBV5-1 and J is TRBJ2-7, with 8 bases that match TRBD1. V shed 5 bases and J 2 bases; nucleotides not matched to a gene: 6. Per the germline V gene, CDR1 is SGHRS and CDR2 is YFSETQ. The CDR3 has 14 residues. The CDR3 bases are TGCGCCAGCAGGATCGGGACAGGCCCCTACGAGCAGTACTTC. The encoded protein is CASRIGTGPYEQYF. Variable domain in full (rest from reference TRBV5-1 and TRBJ2-7): KAGVTQTPRYLIKTRGQQVTLSCSPISGHRSVSWYQQTPGQGLQFLFEYFSETQRNKGNFPGRFSGRQFSNSRSEMNVSTLELGDSALYLCASRIGTGPYEQYFGPGTRLTVT.

This sequence joins TRBV5-1 and TRBJ2-3; D call uncertain. Germline V lookup: CDR1 SGHRS, CDR2 YFSETQ. Trimming stripped 2 bases from V and 5 bases from J, with 6 bases between. The CDR3 runs to 12 residues. The CDR3 DNA follows: TGCGCCAGCAGCTTTAGGAGAGATACGCAGTATTTT. This translates into CASSFRRDTQYF.

The chain has TRBV16 and TRBJ1-5; D is unclear. This CDR3 comprises 14 residues. The germline V gene has CDR1 KGHSY and CDR2 FQNENV. Trimming removed 0 bases at V and 1 base at J, with 4 bases between. The DNA for the CDR3 is TGTGCCAGCAGCCAATCGAGCAGCAATCAGCCCCAGCATTTT. This sequence encodes CASSQSSSNQPQHF.

This chain links TRBV7-2 with TRBJ1-5; 7 bases align to TRBD1. V shed 1 base and J 6 bases; nucleotides not matched to a gene: 6. The CDR3 runs 15 residues. CDR1 is SGHTA, CDR2 FQGNSA, per germline. The CDR3 is CASSLDSGGGQPQHF. The CDR3 region has the DNA TGTGCCAGCAGCTTAGACTCAGGGGGTGGTCAGCCCCAGCATTTT.

The chain links TRBV14 to TRBJ2-1; D is uncertain. Per germline, CDR1 SGHDN and CDR2 FVKESK. This CDR3 region has 15 residues. V was pared by 4 bases and J by 3 bases, with 13 bases between. In DNA form, the CDR3 reads TGTGCCAGCAGCCCTAAGAGGCAGCTCTACAATGAGCAGTTCTTC. It is translated as CASSPKRQLYNEQFF.

The CDR3: CASSFLGQGGAYEQYF. CDR3 DNA sequence: TGTGCCAGCAGTTTCCTCGGACAGGGTGGGGCCTACGAGCAGTACTTC. The chain couples TRBV27 to TRBJ2-7, with 8 bases aligning to TRBD1. The CDR3 is 16 residues long. Germline V gene data show CDR1 as MNHEY and CDR2 as SMNVEV (reference sequence). V shed 3 bases, J shed 2 bases, and the junction held 9 bases outside the gene matches.

The chain uses TRBV19 and TRBJ2-7; 7 bases are shared with TRBD1. The V gene's germline CDR1 is LNHDA and CDR2 SQIVND (reference sequence). The CDR3 totals 16 residues. The V gene end was trimmed by 3 bases and the J gene end by 4 bases; junction bases not matched to a gene: 12. The CDR3 spells CASSILVGTEIYEQYF. CDR3 DNA: TGTGCCAGTAGTATCCTGGTCGGGACAGAAATTTACGAGCAGTACTTC.

The rearrangement links TRBV24-1 to TRBJ2-5; TRBD2 might be the D (6 bases). Trimming took 9 bases from V and 4 from J, leaving 17 bases between them. The CDR3 runs 14 residues. CDR1 and CDR2 from the germline V gene are KGHDR and SFDVKD. The CDR3 here is CATLAILPLETQYF. DNA of the CDR3: TGTGCCACCCTAGCGATCCTCCCCCTAGAGACCCAGTACTTC.